This T cell receptor (beta chain) was profiled in a study of T cells after yellow fever vaccination. This clonotype was counted between two and nine times. From germline, CDR1 is LNHDA and CDR2 SQIVND (reference sequence). CDR3 length equals 15 residues. V was shortened by 3 bases and J by 8 bases, with 17 bases between the two germline ends. MiXCR was run by TCRdb on the 5' RACE reads, yielding one entry per CDR3 protein. The data contain 200,000 to 300,000 distinct CDR3 sequences, around 6.7% of them singletons. This chain joins TRBV19 and TRBJ2-1, with a possible D match to TRBD2 (5 bases). The material sequenced was CD4+ T cells sorted from PBMCs, taken on the day of the yellow fever booster vaccination. This receptor was obtained from a young man who received the YFV17D yellow fever vaccine. The CDR3 DNA is TGTGCCAGTAGTATTGGGAGAAGCTATGAGGATGAGCAGTTCTTC. Amino acids: CASSIGRSYEDEQFF.